The following is a T cell receptor beta chain sequence with its context. Its antigen remains unknown. This sample was included in a study of T cell repertoires in cytomegalovirus infection. One entry per CDR3 protein results from TCRdb running MiXCR on the reads. This table holds 640,000 or so distinct CDR3 sequences, around 32% found once. V shed 6 bases, J shed 2 bases, and the junction held 17 bases outside the gene matches. This CDR3 spans 18 amino acids. Germline V lookup: CDR1 DFQATT, CDR2 SNEGSKA (reference sequence). This material consisted of cultured PBMCs, taken from culture after CMV antigen stimulation. This clonotype was obtained from a human donor in good health (CMV status not recorded). Some clones in this sample may be carry-over from other donors' samples. The chain has TRBV20-1 and TRBJ1-5; 9 bases are a match to TRBD1. In DNA form, the CDR3 reads TGCAGTGCCGAACACTGGGACAGGGCCCGACAGGGCAATCAGCCCCAGCATTTT. It translates to CSAEHWDRARQGNQPQHF.